The 14 T cell receptor beta chains below all came from one sample that was sequenced in a study of T cells in narcolepsy. Clones were sequenced by immunoSEQ multiplex PCR, and TCRdb holds only the in-frame ones, with some missing. Seen here are 25,000 or so clones, about 82% observed once, and the top ten hold more than 8.5%. The source material was memory (CD45RA-) CD4+ T cells from blood. The receptor set was obtained from a human donor in good health.

A note on this clone: Because it lacks the conserved phenylalanine or tryptophan at the end, this CDR3 is likely a read error. For the CDR3, the DNA is TGTGCCAGTAGTACGCAGGGCGGAAGCACTGAAGCTTTCCTT. Translation: CASSTQGGSTEAFL. J is TRBJ1-1 and V is TRBV19; maybe TRBD1 (5 bases). Germline V CDR1 and CDR2: LNHDA, SQIVND (reference sequence). Trimming removed 4 bases from V and 4 bases from J, with 13 bases in between. This CDR3 has 14 residues.

The V and J genes are TRBV7-2 and TRBJ2-5, with D possibly being TRBD1 (5 bases). The length of the CDR3 is 16 residues. Germline CDR1 is SGHTA and CDR2 is FQGNSA. Trimming stripped 1 base from V and 2 bases from J, with 14 bases between. The CDR3 loop reads CASSLEWGRAQETQYF. The DNA for the CDR3 is TGTGCCAGCAGCTTAGAATGGGGCAGGGCACAAGAGACCCAGTACTTC.

The chain combines TRBV2 with TRBJ2-5; 8 bases are shared with TRBD2. Germline V gives CDR1 SNHLY, CDR2 FYNNEI. The ends lost 6 bases at V and 5 bases at J; junction bases unmatched: 5. The CDR3 has 13 residues. In nucleotides, the CDR3 is TGTGCCAGCAGCGTGACTAGCGTGGAGACCCAGTACTTC. Its translation is CASSVTSVETQYF.

This chain uses TRBV2 with TRBJ2-3, with no clear D. From germline, CDR1 is SNHLY and CDR2 FYNNEI. V lost 4 bases to trimming and J lost 3 bases, with 5 bases between them. This CDR3 has 12 residues. CDR3 sequence: CASSVQTDTQYF. The CDR3 DNA reads as TGTGCCAGCAGTGTACAGACAGATACGCAGTATTTT.

This chain joins TRBV7-9 and TRBJ2-1; 14 nucleotides match TRBD2. The V and J ends lost 3 bases and 9 bases, in that order; junction bases with no gene match: 4. The CDR3 is 15 amino acids. Germline CDR1 is SEHNR and CDR2 is FQNEAQ (reference sequence). The CDR3 DNA reads TGTGCCAGCAGCTTCGGGACTAGCGGGAGCACTGAGCAGTTCTTC. Translated: CASSFGTSGSTEQFF.

The V call is TRBV11-3, the J call TRBJ2-1; D call uncertain. Per germline, CDR1 SGHNT and CDR2 YENEEA. Trimming took 2 bases from V and 4 from J, leaving 6 bases between them. The CDR3 extends over 13 amino acids. CDR3: CASSLHLYNEQFF. CDR3 nucleotide sequence: TGTGCCAGCAGCTTACACTTGTACAATGAGCAGTTCTTC.

In regard to this clone: Other DNA sequences from this sample encode an identical CDR3 as well. The genes are TRBV5-4 and TRBJ2-3; D gene unclear. The germline CDR1 and CDR2 sequences are SGHNT and YYREEE (reference sequence). Trimming left V 2 bases short and J 2 bases short, with 15 bases between. CDR3 size: 16 residues. The CDR3 region is CASSFRREIPTDTQYF. In nucleotides, the CDR3 is TGTGCCAGCAGCTTCCGAAGAGAGATCCCCACAGATACGCAGTATTTT. Based on the CDR3 plus reference TRBV5-4 and TRBJ2-3, the full variable domain is ETGVTQSPTHLIKTRGQQVTLRCSSQSGHNTVSWYQQALGQGPQFIFQYYREEENGRGNFPPRFSGLQFPNYSSELNVNALELDDSALYLCASSFRREIPTDTQYFGPGTRLTVL.

The V gene is TRBV23-1, the J gene TRBJ2-7; 9 bases are a match to TRBD1. TRBV23-1 is flagged as an ORF with uncertain function. V lost 2 bases to trimming and J lost 6 bases; unmatched junction nucleotides: 17. CDR3 length: 18 amino acids. In nucleotides, the CDR3 is TGCGCCAGCAGTCAAGGGTCCCATACACCGGGACAGGGCTTCGAGCAGTACTTC. It specifies CASSQGSHTPGQGFEQYF.

The chain uses TRBV5-5 and TRBJ2-7; possible D gene TRBD1, 5 bases. CDR1 is SGHKS and CDR2 is YYEKEE in the germline V gene (reference sequence). Deletions cut 4 bases from V and 10 bases from J, with 15 bases between. CDR3 length: 12 amino acids. CDR3 bases: TGTGCCAGCAGCCTCGGACACCCGACTCAGTACTTC. Its protein product is CASSLGHPTQYF.

This clone showed up just once. The chain couples TRBV6-1 to TRBJ2-7; 8 bases line up with TRBD1. The CDR3 contains 15 residues. Looked up from germline, CDR1 is MNHNS and CDR2 is SASEGT. The ends lost 2 bases at V and 0 bases at J; junction bases unmatched: 3. CDR3 bases: TGTGCCAGCAGTGAACAGGGACAGGTCTCCTACGAGCAGTACTTC. Translation gives CASSEQGQVSYEQYF.

The chain links TRBV18 to TRBJ1-2; D not resolved. The CDR3 extends over 15 amino acids. Trimming left V 3 bases short and J 6 bases short, with 17 bases between. The germline V gene encodes CDR1 KGHSH and CDR2 LQKENI. In DNA, the CDR3 is TGTGCCAGCTCACCTCGGACGGAGCTGAGGGATGGCTACACCTTC. Its protein is CASSPRTELRDGYTF.

The chain recombines TRBV19 with TRBJ1-5, with D uncertain. This CDR3 has 12 amino acids. The germline CDR1 and CDR2 sequences are LNHDA and SQIVND (reference sequence). V was shortened by 6 bases and J by 9 bases, with 12 bases between the two germline ends. The chain's CDR3 is CASRGGLTPQHF. The DNA of the CDR3 is TGTGCCAGTAGGGGAGGGCTAACGCCCCAGCATTTT.

The rearrangement uses TRBV6-1 and TRBJ2-1, with D possibly matching TRBD2 (6 bases). The CDR3 extends over 14 amino acids. Trimming cost V 7 bases and J 0 bases, with 10 bases left between them. CDR1 and CDR2 from the germline V gene are MNHNS and SASEGT. This CDR3 reads CASTGEDSYNEQFF. The DNA of the CDR3 is TGTGCCAGCACGGGGGAGGACTCCTACAATGAGCAGTTCTTC.

The V call is TRBV7-8, the J call TRBJ2-3; maybe TRBD2 (6 bases). The CDR3 contains 14 residues. From germline, CDR1 is SGHVS and CDR2 FQNEAQ. Trimming took off 4 bases at V and 2 bases at J, with 10 bases between the two ends. CDR3 residues: CASSWGLYTDTQYF. CDR3 sequence (DNA): TGTGCCAGCAGCTGGGGACTTTACACAGATACGCAGTATTTT.